The 2 T cell receptor beta chains below come from one sample, sequenced in a study of cytomegalovirus exposure and HLA in healthy donors. With 60 Vbeta and 13 Jbeta primers, the PCR was carried out. Using immunoSEQ multiplex PCR, the repertoire was profiled, and TCRdb retains in-frame clones only, with some absent. The sample contains under 200,000 clones, approximately 79% of which appear only once. What was sequenced was PBMCs. The origin of the receptors is a middle-aged man in good health and CMV-seropositive.

The chain carries TRBV5-5 and TRBJ1-5; D call uncertain. The CDR3 runs to 13 residues. The germline CDR1 and CDR2 sequences are SGHKS and YYEKEE (reference sequence). V shed 6 bases and J shed 3 bases, with 10 bases lying between them. The CDR3 sequence is CASTTRPNQPQHF. The CDR3 nucleotides read TGTGCCAGCACGACACGGCCCAATCAGCCCCAGCATTTT.

The chain uses TRBV19 and TRBJ1-5; the D gene is possibly TRBD1 (5 bases). The V gene's germline CDR1 is LNHDA and CDR2 SQIVND (reference sequence). V shed 5 bases and J shed 0 bases, with 11 bases lying between them. CDR3 length: 15 residues. Here the CDR3 DNA reads TGTGCCAGTAGTCCGGAACAGGTTAGCAATCAGCCCCAGCATTTT. It specifies CASSPEQVSNQPQHF.